The present TCR beta chain was sequenced within a study of blood T cells in healthy people across ages. A J-beta primer mix and a sample-barcoded 5' primer were used in a second PCR of about 7 to 11 cycles. TCRdb independently ran MiXCR on the 5' RACE reads; one entry per CDR3 protein. This sample has 850,000 to 950,000 distinct CDR3 sequences, with around 28% found just once. Trimming removed 2 bases from V and 5 bases from J, with 7 bases in between. Germline V gene sequence: CDR1 DFQATT, CDR2 SNEGSKA (reference sequence). This CDR3 spans 12 amino acids. The V and J genes are TRBV20-1 and TRBJ1-5; the D gene is possibly TRBD1 (6 bases). The sequenced sample was blood. This clonotype was sampled from an elderly woman in good health. The CDR3 DNA follows: TGCAGTGCTAGATGGACAGATCAGCCCCAGCATTTT. Protein sequence: CSARWTDQPQHF.